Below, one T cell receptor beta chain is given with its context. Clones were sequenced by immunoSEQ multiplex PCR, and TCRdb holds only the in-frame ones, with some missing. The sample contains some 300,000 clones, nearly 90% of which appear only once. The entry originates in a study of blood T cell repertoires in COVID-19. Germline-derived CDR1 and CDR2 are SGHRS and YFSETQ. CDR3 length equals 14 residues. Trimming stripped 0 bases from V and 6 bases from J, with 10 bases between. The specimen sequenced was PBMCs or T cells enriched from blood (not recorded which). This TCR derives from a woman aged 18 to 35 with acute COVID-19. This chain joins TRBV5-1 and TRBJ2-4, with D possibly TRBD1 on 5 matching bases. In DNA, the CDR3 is TGCGCCAGCAGCTTGGACGGTCAGGGAAACATTCAGTACTTC. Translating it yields CASSLDGQGNIQYF.